Below, 24 T cell receptor beta chains from the same sample are listed, as sequenced in a study of blood T cell repertoires in COVID-19. The protocol was immunoSEQ multiplex PCR, while the TCRdb copy is restricted to in-frame clones and leaves out a portion. Of some 140,000 clones listed, roughly 84% are singletons. The sample was PBMCs or T cells enriched from blood (not recorded which). These receptors were obtained from a man aged 40-55 years with acute COVID-19.

The chain uses TRBV5-1 and TRBJ2-1, with D tentatively TRBD2 (6 bases). Germline CDR1 SGHRS, CDR2 YFSETQ. Trimming stripped 0 bases from V and 0 bases from J, with 10 bases between. This CDR3 is 16 amino acids long. The CDR3 spells CASSLDSSGSYNEQFF. CDR3 DNA: TGCGCCAGCAGCTTGGATAGTAGCGGCTCCTACAATGAGCAGTTCTTC.

This chain links TRBV11-2 with TRBJ2-7; D is unresolved. V shed 5 bases and J shed 0 bases, with 20 bases lying between them. From germline, CDR1 is SGHAT and CDR2 FQNNGV. CDR3 length equals 17 residues. This CDR3 reads CASSRKSSGLTSYEQYF. CDR3 nucleotide sequence: TGTGCCAGCAGCCGGAAGTCGTCAGGATTGACCTCCTACGAGCAGTACTTC.

This chain joins TRBV6-1 and TRBJ1-4, with D possibly TRBD1 on 6 matching bases. The CDR3 runs 15 residues. V lost 3 bases, J lost 0 bases, and 8 bases lay in between. Germline assignment: CDR1 MNHNS and CDR2 SASEGT. CDR3 bases: TGTGCCAGCAGTGATCCAGGGGCAACTAATGAAAAACTGTTTTTT. It codes for CASSDPGATNEKLFF.

The chain links TRBV11-2 to TRBJ1-4; TRBD1 might be the D (6 bases). This CDR3 contains 15 residues. V was shortened by 4 bases and J by 5 bases, with 14 bases between the two germline ends. The germline V gene has CDR1 SGHAT and CDR2 FQNNGV. In DNA, the CDR3 is TGTGCCAGCAGCTCCACGGCAGGGGCAAATGAAAAACTGTTTTTT. Translating gives CASSSTAGANEKLFF.

The V and J genes are TRBV3-1 (or the pseudogene TRBV3-2) and TRBJ2-7; 8 nucleotides align to TRBD2. The germline V gene encodes CDR1 LGHDT and CDR2 YNNKEL (reference sequence). Unmatched junction bases numbered 12, after V lost 1 base and J lost 10 bases. CDR3 length: 15 amino acids. CDR3 region: CASSQGPAGVVSQYF. CDR3 bases: TGTGCCAGCAGCCAAGGCCCAGCGGGGGTCGTTAGTCAGTACTTC.

This rearrangement joins TRBV27 to TRBJ1-2; D uncertain. CDR1 and CDR2 (germline): MNHEY, SMNVEV (reference sequence). This CDR3 spans 14 amino acids. Trimming took 1 base from V and 6 from J, leaving 12 bases between them. CDR3 sequence (DNA): TGTGCCAGCAGTTTATGGGCGGGATCGAATGGCTACACCTTC. Protein sequence: CASSLWAGSNGYTF.

This chain uses TRBV28 with TRBJ1-2; no clear D gene. CDR1 is MDHEN and CDR2 is SYDVKM in the germline V gene. V was cut by 2 bases and J by 8 bases, with 21 bases left in between. The CDR3 length is 16 residues. CDR3 in DNA: TGTGCCAGCAGTTTAGCCGCGGCCGGTCTGGGTCGGGGCTACACCTTC. As protein: CASSLAAAGLGRGYTF.

This sequence joins TRBV29-1 and TRBJ2-2; 9 nucleotides line up with TRBD1. Germline trimming cut 2 bases from V and 5 bases from J; bases unmatched to any gene: 6. Germline CDR1 is SQVTM and CDR2 is ANQGSEA. This CDR3 has 15 residues. The CDR3 is CSVESRDRVTGELFF. The DNA for the CDR3 is TGCAGCGTTGAATCACGGGACAGGGTGACCGGGGAGCTGTTTTTT.

This clone was observed a few times. This rearrangement joins TRBV27 to TRBJ2-1; D is uncertain. This CDR3 is 12 amino acids long. Deletions cut 10 bases from V and 1 base from J, with 8 bases between. Germline V gene data show CDR1 as MNHEY and CDR2 as SMNVEV (reference sequence). This chain's CDR3 is CATRRSYNEQFF. CDR3 nucleotide sequence: TGTGCCACCCGCAGATCCTACAATGAGCAGTTCTTC.

The V and J genes are TRBV5-1 and TRBJ1-1; D unresolved. Germline CDR1 SGHRS, CDR2 YFSETQ. CDR3 length equals 11 residues. Trimming removed 0 bases at V and 8 bases at J, with 5 bases between. The CDR3 sequence is CASSLAGEAFF. The CDR3 nucleotides are TGCGCCAGCAGCTTGGCAGGAGAAGCTTTCTTT.

CDR3 residues: CASSQLDRRNEKLFF. The CDR3 nucleotides read TGTGCCAGCAGCCAACTGGACAGGAGGAATGAAAAACTGTTTTTT. The chain recombines TRBV4-2 with TRBJ1-4; 7 bases agree with TRBD1. Germline trimming cut 2 bases from V and 5 bases from J; bases unmatched to any gene: 5. The CDR3 is made up of 15 amino acids. The V gene's germline CDR1 is LGHNA and CDR2 YNFKEQ.

CDR3 sequence reads: CASSFLTGVQETQYF. CDR3 sequence (DNA): TGTGCCAGCAGCTTCCTGACAGGGGTCCAAGAGACCCAGTACTTC. The J gene is TRBJ2-5, the V gene TRBV7-8, with 8 bases aligning to TRBD1. After removal of 3 bases from V and 1 base from J, the junction contained 4 bases not matched to a gene. CDR1 is SGHVS, CDR2 FQNEAQ, per germline. The CDR3 is made up of 15 amino acids. Looking up the rest from reference TRBV7-8 and TRBJ2-5 gives the full variable domain: GAGVSQSPRYKVAKRGQDVALRCDPISGHVSLFWYQQALGQGPEFLTYFQNEAQLDKSGLPSDRFFAERPEGSVSTLKIQRTQQEDSAVYLCASSFLTGVQETQYFGPGTRLLVL.

The chain joins TRBV5-1 to TRBJ2-1, with D maybe TRBD2 (5 bases). Trimming pared 0 bases from V and 10 bases from J, leaving 14 bases between. The germline V gene has CDR1 SGHRS and CDR2 YFSETQ. This CDR3 comprises 14 residues. The CDR3 DNA is TGCGCCAGCAGCTTGGCCACTGGACCGGGAGAGCAGTTCTTC. Encoded protein: CASSLATGPGEQFF.

This chain links TRBV10-3 with TRBJ2-5, with TRBD2 identical over 7 bases. The V segment lost 0 bases and the J segment 4 bases; nucleotides outside the gene matches: 8. Germline V gene data show CDR1 as ENHRY and CDR2 as SYGVKD. The CDR3 is 16 amino acids. The CDR3 nucleotides read TGTGCCATCAGTGAGTCCCCCAGCGGGGAGGGAGAGACCCAGTACTTC. This gives the protein CAISESPSGEGETQYF.

The V call is TRBV3-1 (or the pseudogene TRBV3-2), the J call TRBJ1-1; the match to TRBD1 covers 8 bases. V shed 0 bases, J shed 0 bases, and the junction held 9 bases outside the gene matches. Germline V gene sequence: CDR1 LGHDT, CDR2 YNNKEL (reference sequence). The CDR3 runs 18 residues. The CDR3 nucleotides are TGTGCCAGCAGCCAAGATCGGGACAGGCGTCTCATGAACACTGAAGCTTTCTTT. Its translation is CASSQDRDRRLMNTEAFF.

The rearrangement links TRBV6-5 to TRBJ1-5, with D possibly being TRBD1 (6 bases). Deletions cut 7 bases from V and 7 bases from J, with 17 bases between. The CDR3 extends over 14 amino acids. Looked up from germline, CDR1 is MNHEY and CDR2 is SVGAGI. CDR3 DNA: TGTGCCAGCAAACCTAACAGGGAAGGCCAGCCCCAGCATTTT. This encodes CASKPNREGQPQHF.

CDR3 amino acids: CASSDSAGSNQPQHF. The CDR3 coding sequence is TGTGCCAGCAGTGACTCGGCAGGGTCAAATCAGCCCCAGCATTTT. The chain couples TRBV6-4 to TRBJ1-5, with a tentative D call TRBD1 (5 bases). This CDR3 has 15 amino acids. The germline gives CDR1 MRHNA, CDR2 SNTAGT. The germline V and J ends were trimmed by 0 bases and 4 bases, with 10 bases remaining between them.

The chain combines TRBV2 with TRBJ1-1, with D hard to call. The CDR3 runs to 12 residues. Between the trimmed V and J ends, which lost 3 bases and 7 bases, there was a span of 9 bases. Germline V CDR1 and CDR2: SNHLY, FYNNEI. CDR3 sequence reads: CASSETGNEAFF. In nucleotides, the CDR3 is TGTGCCAGCAGTGAGACGGGGAATGAAGCTTTCTTT. The full variable domain, with the rest looked up from reference TRBV2 and TRBJ1-1, is EPEVTQTPSHQVTQMGQEVILRCVPISNHLYFYWYRQILGQKVEFLVSFYNNEISEKSEIFDDQFSVERPDGSNFTLKIRSTKLEDSAMYFCASSETGNEAFFGQGTRLTVV.

The genes are TRBV4-1 and TRBJ2-7; TRBD1 matches at 11 bases. The V gene's germline CDR1 is MGHRA and CDR2 YSYEKL. The CDR3 covers 13 residues. J was trimmed by 3 bases and V by 5 bases; bases with no gene match: 0. CDR3 amino acids: CASSGTGGYEQYF. CDR3 nucleotides: TGCGCCAGCAGCGGGACAGGGGGCTACGAGCAGTACTTC.

In this sample, this clone turned up a few times. The gene calls are TRBV7-9 and TRBJ2-7, with 8 bases lining up with TRBD2. CDR1 is SEHNR, CDR2 FQNEAQ, per germline (reference sequence). This CDR3 comprises 15 residues. J lost 5 bases, V lost 1 base, and 7 bases had no gene match. The CDR3 nucleotides read TGTGCCAGCAGCTTAGGAGCGGGAGCATCCGACGAGCAGTACTTC. Encoded protein: CASSLGAGASDEQYF.

This clone was recorded once. The V call is TRBV19, the J call TRBJ1-3, with D possibly being TRBD1 (6 bases). The CDR3 length is 13 residues. Trimming removed 9 bases from V and 9 bases from J, with 18 bases in between. Germline V lookup: CDR1 LNHDA, CDR2 SQIVND (reference sequence). The DNA for the CDR3 is TGTGCCAGCTCGACAGGCCTGGAAAGCACCATATATTTT. It translates to CASSTGLESTIYF.

This clone was observed once. The J gene is TRBJ1-1, the V gene TRBV24-1; TRBD1 aligns across 8 bases. CDR3 length: 14 amino acids. V shed 6 bases and J 1 base; nucleotides not matched to a gene: 3. Germline CDR1 KGHDR, CDR2 SFDVKD. CDR3 nucleotide sequence: TGTGCCACCAGTCAGACAGGGGCGAACACTGAAGCTTTCTTT. As protein: CATSQTGANTEAFF.

The chain couples TRBV25-1 to TRBJ2-7; D possibly corresponds to TRBD1 (6 bases). CDR1 and CDR2 (germline): MGHDK, SYGVNS. This CDR3 has 14 amino acids. V lost 4 bases and J 2 bases, leaving 12 bases between the germline ends. The CDR3 nucleotides read TGTGCCAGCAGTGTGGCAGGGGCAACCTACGAGCAGTACTTC. This gives the protein CASSVAGATYEQYF.

The chain employs TRBV5-1 and TRBJ2-1, with 7 positions matching TRBD2. Germline CDR1 is SGHRS and CDR2 is YFSETQ. This CDR3 contains 15 residues. The trim removed 0 bases at V and 6 bases at J, leaving 6 bases unmatched. The CDR3 sequence is CASSLVLAVSNEQFF. CDR3 DNA: TGCGCCAGCAGCTTGGTCCTAGCGGTCTCCAATGAGCAGTTCTTC.